This TCR beta chain was documented in a study of shared clonotypes between healthy human individuals (TCRdb year 2020). At the level of the whole study: A few men and a couple of women, aged 18 to 49 years, made up the cohort. For each donor, CD4 naive and CD4 memory were each given three plates, CD8 naive was given two plates, and CD8 memory was given one plate. To estimate repertoire size and how much clonotype sharing occurs between individuals, the study deeply sequenced the blood TCR repertoires of five healthy adults. Leukapheresis yielded between about 0.94 and 9 billion PBMCs per donor. To increase sequencing depth and limit assay-specific biases, different laboratories used diverse techniques to prepare libraries and sequence TCR repertoires. The paper as a whole reports these results and caveats: Even with the large sequencing depth, rarefaction of the sorted-subset datasets indicated that sequencing was incomplete. Because the study included only a small number of donors, the genetic and exposure-history diversity represented was limited. Only blood was sampled, and tissue TCR repertoires likely differ from those in blood. Naive subsets generally had larger estimated clonotype richness than memory subsets. Pairwise subsampling led to the expectation that sequencing depth would affect the degree of clonotype sharing among donors. Compared with non-shared clonotypes, the clonotypes found in all four sorted-subset donors had higher generation probabilities. Across four donors, around 5% of naive CD4, 3% to 4% of naive CD8, 2.3% of memory CD4, and approximately 0.4% of memory CD8 clonotypes were shared.

Using the deep immunoSEQ assay, TCR CDR3 regions were amplified from genomic DNA by multiplex PCR. Extracted genomic DNA from each cell subset was spread evenly across all wells of several immunoSEQ 96-well plates, with each plate serving as a replicate. For sorted subsets, each replicate PCR was loaded with 200 ng genomic DNA, equivalent to approximately 33,000 T cell genomes. The purified libraries were quantified using a Qubit 3.0 fluorometer, sized with a Bioanalyzer 2100, and then quantified again using the KAPA Library Quantification kit. Every immunoSEQ 96-well plate was sequenced on a separate single-read 150-cycle Illumina NextSeq 550 flow cell. The original pipeline was this. Because the immunoSEQ output included only junctional sequences and no quality scores, the filtering could not be the same as the filtering used for full-length reads. Sequences were annotated with PyIR, a Python wrapper for IgBLAST v1.9, using IMGT germline references to assign V/J genes and CDR3. Reads were filtered out if the reads had weak V/J assignments (E-value above 1e-6), no CDR3, stop codons, out-of-frame junctions, or ambiguous translated residues. V3J clonotypes were defined as sequences sharing an identical inferred V gene, J gene, and CDR3 amino acid sequence. Percentage overlap between repertoires was computed as shared unique clonotypes divided by the size of the smaller repertoire. Repertoire richness was assessed with RTK rarefaction, the Chao1 estimator, and Recon v2.1 estimates of unobserved clonotypes. For all TCRbeta clonotypes obtained by the gDNA method from a handful of donors, generation probabilities were computed with OLGA. Entries here come from immuneACCESS through TCRdb and include only in-frame sequences with V and J called. Some clones fail to appear in such tables; in the studies checked, an unresolved V gene covers under half of the shortfall, and the cause of the remainder is unknown. V and J calls and clone size follow that table, whereas D and trimming were derived from the DNA. The sample table holds about 380,000 clones, of which roughly 96% were seen once. Jointly, the top ten make up 0.32% of the sample.

A note on this clone: Its antigen target is currently unknown. No much larger clonotype is one base removed from it; base qualities were not supplied.

From the cysteine through the phenylalanine, the CDR3 covers 14 amino acids. Only the CDR3 part of the read is kept: 42 bases, read in frame from the first base. The V and J ends are trimmed by 4 bases and 0 bases, leaving 9 bases between them. The germline V gene sets CDR1 to SGHAT and CDR2 to FQNNGV. The donors were healthy, HIV-negative adults with no recently reported acute infections or vaccinations. All donors were Caucasian adults living in Nashville, Tennessee, USA. CD8 memory samples were composed of magnetically selected CD45RO+ cells combined with CCR7-negative CD45RA+ effector memory (TemRA) cells. Blood was obtained by leukapheresis, after which PBMCs were separated by Ficoll-Histopaque density gradient centrifugation and cryopreserved in liquid nitrogen vapor phase. Analytical flow cytometry was used to check the purity and quantity of each magnetically sorted T cell population. Genomic DNA was isolated from every sorted fraction and measured by UV absorbance on a Nanodrop 2000c.

This TCR was sampled from a man younger than 40 in good health. Sequences were obtained from memory CD8+ T cells sorted from blood. What the cell subset or site label conveys for this sample: CD45RO+ cells pooled with CCR7-negative TemRA cells. This chain is built from TRBV11-2 and TRBJ1-2, with an unclear D gene assignment. The DNA reads as follows: TGTGCCAGCAGCTCCCTCATAGCTAACTATGGCTACACCTTC. This translates into CASSSLIANYGYTF.